This T cell receptor beta chain derives from a study of technical replicates of blood from a handful of donors. Only in-frame clones appear in the TCRdb table, and some are missing; sequencing was by immunoSEQ multiplex PCR. The table lists tens of thousands of clones, approximately 94% of them singletons. The CDR3 length is 18 residues. The V segment lost 0 bases and the J segment 1 base; nucleotides outside the gene matches: 4. Germline CDR1 reads SGHRS; CDR2 reads YFSETQ. What was sequenced was PBMCs. The receptor's source is a human donor in good health. Some clones in this sample may be carry-over from other donors' samples. The chain links TRBV5-1 to TRBJ2-2; TRBD2 agrees at 12 bases. Written as DNA, the CDR3 is TGCGCCAGCAGCTTGGGGAGACTAGCGGGGGAGAACACCGGGGAGCTGTTTTTT. Translated: CASSLGRLAGENTGELFF.